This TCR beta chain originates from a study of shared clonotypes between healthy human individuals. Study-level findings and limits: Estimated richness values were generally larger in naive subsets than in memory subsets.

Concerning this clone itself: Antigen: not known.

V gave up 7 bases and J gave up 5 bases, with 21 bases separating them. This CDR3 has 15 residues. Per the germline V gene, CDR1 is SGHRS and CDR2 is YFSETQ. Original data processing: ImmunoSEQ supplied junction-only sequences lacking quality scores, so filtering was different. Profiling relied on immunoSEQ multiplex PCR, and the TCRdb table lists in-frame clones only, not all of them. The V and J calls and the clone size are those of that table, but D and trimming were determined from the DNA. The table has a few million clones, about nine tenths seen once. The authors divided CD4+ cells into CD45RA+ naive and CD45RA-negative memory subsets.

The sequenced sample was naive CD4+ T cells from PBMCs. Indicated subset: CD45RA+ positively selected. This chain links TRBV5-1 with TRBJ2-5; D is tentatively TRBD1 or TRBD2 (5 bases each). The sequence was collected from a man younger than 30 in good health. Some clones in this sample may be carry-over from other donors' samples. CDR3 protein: CASGWDGENLETQYF. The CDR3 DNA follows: TGCGCCAGCGGCTGGGACGGGGAAAATTTGGAGACCCAGTACTTC.